The clone carrying this T cell receptor (beta chain) turned up a few times. Its antigen is not known. The data are from a study of identical twins' blood T cells. Overall study results and limits: Environmental influences on twin similarity could not be excluded.

TCR cDNA libraries came from RNA via a modified published protocol. Both ends of each TCR cDNA library bore sample-specific barcodes. TCRdb analysed the 5' RACE reads with MiXCR anew, one entry per CDR3 protein. The sample has 300,000 to 450,000 distinct CDR3 sequences, 25% to 35% seen once; the top ten hold 5.5% to 6.5%. There are 14 residues in the CDR3. The V gene lost 6 bases and the J gene lost 0 bases, with 12 bases spanning the gap. Looked up from germline, CDR1 is DFQATT and CDR2 is SNEGSKA (reference sequence). The chain employs TRBV20-1 and TRBJ2-1, with D hard to call. Sequencing was performed on PBMCs. The TCR sequence derives from a woman between 18 and 50 years old in good health. In DNA form, the CDR3 reads TGCAGTGCGCAACTTAGGAGCTCCTACAATGAGCAGTTCTTC. Translation gives CSAQLRSSYNEQFF.